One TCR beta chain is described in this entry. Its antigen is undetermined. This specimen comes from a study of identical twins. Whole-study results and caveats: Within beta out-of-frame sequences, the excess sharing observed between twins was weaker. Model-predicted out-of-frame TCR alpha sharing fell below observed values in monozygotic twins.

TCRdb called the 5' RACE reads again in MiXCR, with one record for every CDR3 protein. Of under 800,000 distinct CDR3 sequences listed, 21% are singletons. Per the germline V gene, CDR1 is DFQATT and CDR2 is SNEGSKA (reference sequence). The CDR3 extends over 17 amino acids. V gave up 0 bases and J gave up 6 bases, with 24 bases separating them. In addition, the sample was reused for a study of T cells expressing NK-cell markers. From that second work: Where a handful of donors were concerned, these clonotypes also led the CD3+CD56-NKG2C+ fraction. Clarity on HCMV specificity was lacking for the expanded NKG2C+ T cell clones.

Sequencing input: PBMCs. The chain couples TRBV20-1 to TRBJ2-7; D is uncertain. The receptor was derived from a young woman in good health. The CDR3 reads CSARDKNSMIFSGEQYF. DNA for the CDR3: TGCAGTGCTAGAGATAAAAACAGTATGATTTTTAGTGGCGAGCAGTACTTC.